A single sample is the source of the 20 T cell receptor beta chains below, sequenced in a study of high-grade serous ovarian cancer treatment subgroups. Only in-frame clones appear in the TCRdb table, and some are missing; sequencing was by immunoSEQ multiplex PCR. The data show about 30,000 clones, roughly 80% seen once. Tumor samples were obtained before definitive surgery or chemotherapy. Sequences were obtained from tumor tissue. Source of these receptors: a human donor with high-grade serous ovarian cancer.

The chain recombines TRBV19 with TRBJ2-5; 11 nucleotides align to TRBD1. This CDR3 is 13 amino acids long. Germline CDR1 LNHDA, CDR2 SQIVND (reference sequence). The V and J ends lost 4 bases and 5 bases, in that order; junction bases with no gene match: 0. The CDR3 here is CASSRTGGETQYF. CDR3 nucleotides: TGTGCCAGTAGTAGGACAGGGGGCGAGACCCAGTACTTC.

This chain connects TRBV19 to TRBJ1-1; a possible D gene is TRBD1 (5 bases). Between the trimmed V and J ends, which lost 3 bases and 5 bases, there was a span of 13 bases. Looked up from germline, CDR1 is LNHDA and CDR2 is SQIVND (reference sequence). The CDR3 extends over 14 amino acids. The CDR3 reads CASSIRIGGTEAFF. Here the CDR3 DNA reads TGTGCCAGTAGTATTCGAATTGGGGGGACTGAAGCTTTCTTT.

This chain uses TRBV5-1 with TRBJ2-6, with 7 bases lining up with TRBD1. Trimming cost V 0 bases and J 1 base; bases outside gene matches: 16. CDR1 and CDR2 (germline): SGHRS, YFSETQ. This CDR3 has 21 residues. The CDR3 protein is CASSLGRPPGTEASGANVLTF. In DNA form, the CDR3 reads TGCGCCAGCAGCTTGGGAAGGCCCCCCGGGACAGAAGCATCTGGGGCCAACGTCCTGACTTTC.

The chain uses TRBV2 and TRBJ2-2; the D is unclear. This CDR3 spans 16 amino acids. Germline V CDR1 and CDR2: SNHLY, FYNNEI. Trimming shortened V by 4 bases and J by 0 bases, and 12 bases separated the two germline ends. CDR3 sequence (DNA): TGTGCCAGCAGTGGAACCGACACAGCGAACACCGGGGAGCTGTTTTTT. It yields the protein CASSGTDTANTGELFF.

The chain has TRBV6-1 and TRBJ1-1; no clear D. The V end lost 6 bases, the J end lost 1 base, and 9 bases lay between the germline ends. This CDR3 is 13 amino acids long. Looked up from germline, CDR1 is MNHNS and CDR2 is SASEGT. The CDR3 is CASRNTANTEAFF. CDR3 nucleotides: TGTGCCAGCAGAAACACAGCGAACACTGAAGCTTTCTTT.

This chain links TRBV27 with TRBJ2-1; no reliable D call. Germline V lookup: CDR1 MNHEY, CDR2 SMNVEV (reference sequence). This CDR3 has 12 residues. The V gene lost 11 bases and the J gene lost 8 bases, with 16 bases spanning the gap. The CDR3 DNA reads TGTGCCTCCACCCACATTTCGGATGAGCAGTTCTTC. Amino acids: CASTHISDEQFF.

V gene TRBV5-1 combines with J gene TRBJ2-2, with 7 bases that match TRBD1. The CDR3 loop spans 15 amino acids. Germline CDR1 is SGHRS and CDR2 is YFSETQ. The V and J ends lost 0 bases and 7 bases, in that order; junction bases with no gene match: 6. Written as DNA, the CDR3 is TGCGCCAGCAGCTTGGCAGGGGGTTTTGTCGGGGAGCTGTTTTTT. Its translation: CASSLAGGFVGELFF. Drawing the rest from reference TRBV5-1 and TRBJ2-2, the complete variable domain is KAGVTQTPRYLIKTRGQQVTLSCSPISGHRSVSWYQQTPGQGLQFLFEYFSETQRNKGNFPGRFSGRQFSNSRSEMNVSTLELGDSALYLCASSLAGGFVGELFFGEGSRLTVL.

The chain uses TRBV11-2 and TRBJ2-7; no clear D. The CDR3 spans 13 residues. Deletions cut 0 bases from V and 3 bases from J, with 6 bases between. Germline V lookup: CDR1 SGHAT, CDR2 FQNNGV. The CDR3 nucleotides read TGTGCCAGCAGCTTAGACGCGAGCTACGAGCAGTACTTC. It specifies CASSLDASYEQYF.

V and J are TRBV10-2 and TRBJ2-1; 7 bases agree with TRBD2. Germline CDR1 is WSHSY and CDR2 is SAAADI. The ends lost 9 bases at V and 0 bases at J; junction bases unmatched: 8. The CDR3 consists of 15 residues. CDR3 in amino acids: CASTPSGSSYNEQFF. CDR3 nucleotides: TGCGCCAGTACGCCTAGCGGAAGCTCCTACAATGAGCAGTTCTTC.

The gene calls are TRBV19 and TRBJ2-1; D possibly corresponds to TRBD1 (5 bases). In germline, CDR1 is LNHDA, CDR2 SQIVND (reference sequence). CDR3 length: 14 amino acids. Trimming removed 6 bases from V and 8 bases from J, with 17 bases in between. The CDR3 region has the DNA TGTGCCAGTAGGCTACGGGCAGGGTGGGATGAGCAGTTCTTC. Translating gives CASRLRAGWDEQFF.

The genes are TRBV20-1 and TRBJ2-1; no firm D call. Trimming removed 1 base from V and 2 bases from J, with 0 bases in between. The CDR3 contains 11 residues. Germline CDR1 reads DFQATT; CDR2 reads SNEGSKA (reference sequence). The CDR3 coding sequence is TGCAGTGCTAGAGCCTACAATGAGCAGTTCTTC. Its protein product is CSARAYNEQFF.

The J gene is TRBJ2-7, the V gene TRBV5-1; 9 bases are a match to TRBD1. This CDR3 has 13 amino acids. After removal of 5 bases from V and 3 bases from J, the junction contained 3 bases not matched to a gene. The germline gives CDR1 SGHRS, CDR2 YFSETQ. CDR3 protein: CASRETGGYEQYF. The CDR3 nucleotides are TGCGCCAGCAGGGAGACAGGGGGCTACGAGCAGTACTTC.

CDR3 nucleotide sequence: TGCGCCAGCACCTCGGGGGGAAACAGGGGCGAGAATGGCTACACCTTC. This encodes CASTSGGNRGENGYTF. The rearrangement joins TRBV5-1 to TRBJ1-2; TRBD1 agrees at 7 bases. The CDR3 is 16 residues long. The germline V gene encodes CDR1 SGHRS and CDR2 YFSETQ. V was pared by 6 bases and J by 6 bases, with 17 bases of the junction left unmatched. The variable domain in full, completed from reference TRBV5-1 and TRBJ1-2, reads KAGVTQTPRYLIKTRGQQVTLSCSPISGHRSVSWYQQTPGQGLQFLFEYFSETQRNKGNFPGRFSGRQFSNSRSEMNVSTLELGDSALYLCASTSGGNRGENGYTFGSGTRLTVV.

The chain has TRBV10-3 and TRBJ1-1; 10 bases line up with TRBD1. This CDR3 has 14 residues. The germline gives CDR1 ENHRY, CDR2 SYGVKD. Trimming cost V 11 bases and J 0 bases; bases outside gene matches: 6. The CDR3 sequence is CAAGGQGLNTEAFF. The CDR3 DNA reads as TGTGCCGCAGGGGGACAGGGGTTGAACACTGAAGCTTTCTTT.

This chain joins TRBV5-1 and TRBJ2-7; D may be TRBD1 or TRBD2 (5 bases each). CDR3 length: 16 residues. CDR1 is SGHRS and CDR2 is YFSETQ in the germline V gene. Trimming left V 0 bases short and J 0 bases short, with 13 bases between. The CDR3 DNA follows: TGCGCCAGCAGCTTGGATCGGGGCTTGAGCTCCTACGAGCAGTACTTC. This translates into CASSLDRGLSSYEQYF.

In DNA form, the CDR3 reads TGCGCCAGCAGCTTGATAATGGAAAATGAAGCTTTCTTT. Translating gives CASSLIMENEAFF. The chain joins TRBV5-1 to TRBJ1-1; D gene ambiguous. The CDR3 covers 13 residues. V gave up 1 base and J gave up 7 bases, with 11 bases separating them. Germline CDR1 reads SGHRS; CDR2 reads YFSETQ.

This sequence joins TRBV4-1 and TRBJ2-7; TRBD2 might be the D (6 bases). The CDR3 extends over 14 amino acids. CDR1 and CDR2 (germline): MGHRA, YSYEKL. Trimming cost V 2 bases and J 3 bases, with 11 bases left between them. The CDR3 spells CASSQPTEGYEQYF. In DNA, the CDR3 is TGCGCCAGCAGCCAACCAACGGAGGGCTACGAGCAGTACTTC.

This clone was counted between two and nine times. As DNA, the CDR3 is TGTGCCAGCAGTGGGGGGCCCGCCCAGAATAATCAGCCCCAGCATTTT. Amino acid sequence: CASSGGPAQNNQPQHF. The chain is built from TRBV6-1 and TRBJ1-5; D may be TRBD1 (6 bases). CDR1 is MNHNS and CDR2 is SASEGT in the germline V gene. The V and J ends lost 4 bases and 4 bases respectively, with 17 bases between them. The CDR3 is 16 residues long.

This chain connects TRBV28 to TRBJ2-5; maybe TRBD1 (6 bases). The germline V gene encodes CDR1 MDHEN and CDR2 SYDVKM. CDR3 length: 14 amino acids. The germline V and J ends were trimmed by 6 bases and 1 base, with 12 bases remaining between them. The CDR3 reads CASRGAGTQETQYF. The CDR3 nucleotides are TGTGCCAGCAGGGGGGCAGGGACCCAAGAGACCCAGTACTTC. Supplemented by reference TRBV28 and TRBJ2-5, the full variable domain reads DVKVTQSSRYLVKRTGEKVFLECVQDMDHENMFWYRQDPGLGLRLIYFSYDVKMKEKGDIPEGYSVSREKKERFSLILESASTNQTSMYLCASRGAGTQETQYFGPGTRLLVL.

In this sample, this clone turned up once. This sequence joins TRBV28 and TRBJ2-1, with unresolved D. CDR1 is MDHEN, CDR2 SYDVKM, per germline. Trimming removed 1 base at V and 1 base at J, with 8 bases between. The CDR3 is 15 amino acids. The CDR3: CASSLFGRSYNEQFF. CDR3 nucleotide sequence: TGTGCCAGCAGTTTATTTGGGCGGTCCTACAATGAGCAGTTCTTC. Variable domain in full (rest from reference TRBV28 and TRBJ2-1): DVKVTQSSRYLVKRTGEKVFLECVQDMDHENMFWYRQDPGLGLRLIYFSYDVKMKEKGDIPEGYSVSREKKERFSLILESASTNQTSMYLCASSLFGRSYNEQFFGPGTRLTVL.